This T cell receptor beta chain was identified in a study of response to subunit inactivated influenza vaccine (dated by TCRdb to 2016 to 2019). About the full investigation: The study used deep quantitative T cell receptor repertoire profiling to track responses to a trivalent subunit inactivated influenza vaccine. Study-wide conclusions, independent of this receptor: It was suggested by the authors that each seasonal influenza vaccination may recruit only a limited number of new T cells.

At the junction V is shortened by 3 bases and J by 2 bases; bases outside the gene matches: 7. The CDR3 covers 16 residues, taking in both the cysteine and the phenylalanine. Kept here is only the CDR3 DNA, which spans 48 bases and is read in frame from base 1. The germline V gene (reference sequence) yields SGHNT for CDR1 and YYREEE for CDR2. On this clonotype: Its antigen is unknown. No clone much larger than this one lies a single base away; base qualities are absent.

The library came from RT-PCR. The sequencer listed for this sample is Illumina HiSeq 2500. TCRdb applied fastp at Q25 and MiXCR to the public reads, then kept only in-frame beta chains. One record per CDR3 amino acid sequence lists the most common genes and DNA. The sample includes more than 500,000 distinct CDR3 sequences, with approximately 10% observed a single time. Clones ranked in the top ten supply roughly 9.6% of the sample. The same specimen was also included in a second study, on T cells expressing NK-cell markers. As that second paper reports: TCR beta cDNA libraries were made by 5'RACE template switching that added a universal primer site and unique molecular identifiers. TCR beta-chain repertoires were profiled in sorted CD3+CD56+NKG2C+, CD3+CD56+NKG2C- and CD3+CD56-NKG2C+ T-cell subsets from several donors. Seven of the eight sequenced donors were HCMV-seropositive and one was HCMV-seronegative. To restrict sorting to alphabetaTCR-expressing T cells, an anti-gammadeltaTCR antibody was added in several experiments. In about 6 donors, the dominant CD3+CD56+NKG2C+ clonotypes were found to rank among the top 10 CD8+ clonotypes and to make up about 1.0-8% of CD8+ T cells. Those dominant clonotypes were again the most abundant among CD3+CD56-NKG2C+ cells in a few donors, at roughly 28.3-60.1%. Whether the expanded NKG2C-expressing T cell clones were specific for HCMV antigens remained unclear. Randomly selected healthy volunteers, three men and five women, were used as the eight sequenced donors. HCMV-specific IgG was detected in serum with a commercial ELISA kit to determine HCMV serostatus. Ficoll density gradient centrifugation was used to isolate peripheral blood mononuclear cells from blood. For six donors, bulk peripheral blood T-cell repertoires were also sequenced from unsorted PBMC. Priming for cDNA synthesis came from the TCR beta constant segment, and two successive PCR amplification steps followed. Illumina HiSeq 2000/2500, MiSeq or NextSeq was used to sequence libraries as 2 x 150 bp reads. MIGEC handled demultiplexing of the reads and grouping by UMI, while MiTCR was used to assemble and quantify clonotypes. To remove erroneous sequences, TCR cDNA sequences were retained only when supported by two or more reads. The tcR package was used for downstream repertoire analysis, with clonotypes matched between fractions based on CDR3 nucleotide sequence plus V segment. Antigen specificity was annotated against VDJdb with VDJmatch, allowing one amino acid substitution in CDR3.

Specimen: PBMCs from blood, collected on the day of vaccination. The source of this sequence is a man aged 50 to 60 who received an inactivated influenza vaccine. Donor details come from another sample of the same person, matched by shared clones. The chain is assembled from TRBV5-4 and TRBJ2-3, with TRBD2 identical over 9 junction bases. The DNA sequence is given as TGTGCCAGCAGCTCCCGACTAGCGGCTATCACAGATACGCAGTATTTT. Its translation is CASSSRLAAITDTQYF.